This entry features one T cell receptor (beta chain) sequence. This record belongs to a study of blood T cell repertoires in COVID-19. While infection was still active, Seattle patients were enrolled and then followed longitudinally. The authors' processing: Estimated nucleated cell counts came from reference gene primer amplification. Data came from immunoSEQ multiplex PCR; TCRdb stores just in-frame clones and leaves some out. The DNA was the basis for D and trimming; V, J and clone size are from that table. The data show 200,000 to 250,000 clones, approximately 88% seen once. Germline lookup yields CDR1 ENHRY and CDR2 SYGVKD. The CDR3 loop spans 18 amino acids. The V segment lost 4 bases and the J segment 1 base; nucleotides outside the gene matches: 5.

Specimen: peripheral blood. The V and J genes are TRBV10-3 and TRBJ2-1; 15 bases align to TRBD2. The sequence came from a woman aged 25 to 39 with COVID-19, enrolled during active disease. CDR3 bases: TGTGCCATCAGTGGAGGGACTAGCGGGGGGTCATCCTACAATGAGCAGTTCTTC. Protein sequence: CAISGGTSGGSSYNEQFF.